These T cell receptor beta chains were read from a single sample in a study of T cell responses to AZD1222 COVID-19 vaccine. This table comes from immunoSEQ multiplex PCR, and its TCRdb copy is limited to in-frame clones, with some not included. The repertoire holds some 150,000 clones, 80% to 85% seen once, with about 3.8% in the top ten. Sequences were derived from peripheral blood, sampled on day 0 of MenACWY control vaccination. Receptor source: an adult in good health. The conserved cysteine and the conserved F or W are not part of the CDR3 here.

ASSQSGGADTQY,TRBV3-1/TRBV3-2
ASSLLTGGSRGYT,TRBV5-5
ASSHRLAGGTDTQY,TRBV5-1
ASSLVPSRASYEQY,TRBV7-8
ASSPRGQSTGELF,TRBV7-8
ASSFREDTEAF,TRBV7-9
ASSLGANLGTDTQY,TRBV5-1
ASSKKQLNTEAF,TRBV21-1
ASSLYRGGNTIY,TRBV11-1
ASSARGRDGSSPLH,TRBV6-1
ASSLAGGGLGTQY,TRBV5-4
ASSLAEGVPQH,TRBV7-9
ASSQTRTSGGIGTQY,TRBV7-9
ASSYYSGGLGETQY,TRBV6-5
ASSQALRQGVIEGYT,TRBV4-1
ATSRDRGVLNQPQH,TRBV15
ASGHGGYT,TRBV28
ASRRSGSNTGELF,TRBV19